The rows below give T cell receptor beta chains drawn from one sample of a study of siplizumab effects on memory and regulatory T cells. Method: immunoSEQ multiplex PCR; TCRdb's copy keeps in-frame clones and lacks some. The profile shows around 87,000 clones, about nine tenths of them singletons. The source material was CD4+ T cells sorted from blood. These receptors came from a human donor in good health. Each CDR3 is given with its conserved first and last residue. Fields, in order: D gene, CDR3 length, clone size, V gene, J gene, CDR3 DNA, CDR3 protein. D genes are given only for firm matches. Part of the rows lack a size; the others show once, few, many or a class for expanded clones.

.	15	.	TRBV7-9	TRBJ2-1	TGTGCCAGCAGCTTAGACCGACCAGCGTACAATGAGCAGTTCTTC	CASSLDRPAYNEQFF
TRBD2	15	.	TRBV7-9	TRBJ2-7	TGTGCCAGCAGCCCAGTAGGGACTAGGACCTACGAGCAGTACTTC	CASSPVGTRTYEQYF
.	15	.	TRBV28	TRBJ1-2	TGTGCCAGCAGTGGCAGGACCTCTTTTTATTATGGCTACACCTTC	CASSGRTSFYYGYTF
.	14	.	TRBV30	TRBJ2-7	TGTGCCTGGACAGTTTCTAGTCTGCCCTACGAGCAGTACTTC	CAWTVSSLPYEQYF
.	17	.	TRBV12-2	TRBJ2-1	TGTGCAAGTCGCTTAAAGGGGGAGTGGGGATTCTACAATGAGCAGTTCTTC	CASRLKGEWGFYNEQFF
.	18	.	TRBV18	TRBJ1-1	TGTGCCAGCTCACCACGGAGGAAAGATTCCGACTGGAGCACTGAAGCTTTCTTT	CASSPRRKDSDWSTEAFF
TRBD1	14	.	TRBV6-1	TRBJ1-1	TGTGCCAGCAGTGGGGACAGGGGGCTCACTGAAGCTTTCTTT	CASSGDRGLTEAFF
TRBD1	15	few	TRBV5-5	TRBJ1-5	TGTGCCAGCAGCTTGGAGGACAGGGTTGGACAGCCCCAGCATTTT	CASSLEDRVGQPQHF
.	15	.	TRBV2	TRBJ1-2	TGTGCCAGCAGTGTGAGTGGTTCAGGGCTGGTTGGCTACACCTTC	CASSVSGSGLVGYTF
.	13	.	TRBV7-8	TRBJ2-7	TGTGCCAGCAGCTGGAGGGAATCCTACGAGCAGTACTTC	CASSWRESYEQYF
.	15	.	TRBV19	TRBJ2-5	TGTGCCAGTAGTATCGCCCTCCAGTTCCAAGAGACCCAGTACTTC	CASSIALQFQETQYF
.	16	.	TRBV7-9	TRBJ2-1	TGTGCCAGCAGCTTAGATGGGGGGCACCCCGTCAATGAGCAGTTCTTC	CASSLDGGHPVNEQFF
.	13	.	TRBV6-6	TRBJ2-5	TGTGCCAGCAGCCGGGACCTCCAAGAGACCCAGTACTTC	CASSRDLQETQYF
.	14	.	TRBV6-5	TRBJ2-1	TGTGCCAGCAGTCAGAACGGACTCCACAATGAGCAGTTCTTC	CASSQNGLHNEQFF
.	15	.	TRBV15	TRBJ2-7	TGTGCCACCAGCATAGGGCAGGAATTATCCTACGAGCAGTACTTC	CATSIGQELSYEQYF
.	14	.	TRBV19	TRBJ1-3	TGTGCCAGTAACGGGGGGGGCTCAGGAAACACCATATATTTT	CASNGGGSGNTIYF
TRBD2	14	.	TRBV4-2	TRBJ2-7	TGTGCCAGCAGCTTTAGCGGGAGAGTATACGAGCAGTACTTC	CASSFSGRVYEQYF
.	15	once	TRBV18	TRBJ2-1	TGTGCCAGCTCACCGGCGGGGGCCCAAAGAAGTGAGCAGTTCTTC	CASSPAGAQRSEQFF
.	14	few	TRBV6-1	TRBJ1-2	TGTGCCAGCATTCGGACAGAAAGAGACTATGGCTACACCTTC	CASIRTERDYGYTF
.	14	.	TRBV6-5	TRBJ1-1	TGTGCCAGCACCCGCCTATCTGGGCGCACTGAAGCTTTCTTT	CASTRLSGRTEAFF
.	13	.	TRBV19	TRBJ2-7	TGTGCCAGTAGTCTCCGACACGAATACGAGCAGTACTTC	CASSLRHEYEQYF
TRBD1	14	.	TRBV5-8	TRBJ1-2	TGTGCCAGCAGCTCCGACAGGGAATACTATGGCTACACCTTC	CASSSDREYYGYTF
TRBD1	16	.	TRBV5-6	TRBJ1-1	TGTGCCAGCAGCCCCGGACAGGGGGCGCCGGGGACTGAAGCTTTCTTT	CASSPGQGAPGTEAFF
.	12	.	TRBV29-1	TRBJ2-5	TGCAGCGTTAGAGGGATGCAAGAGACCCAGTACTTC	CSVRGMQETQYF
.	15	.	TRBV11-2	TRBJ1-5	TGTGCCAGCAGCTTAACAGGGAATAGCAATCAGCCCCAGCATTTT	CASSLTGNSNQPQHF
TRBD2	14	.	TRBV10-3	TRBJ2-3	TGTGCCATCACCCCTACGGGAGGGACAGATACGCAGTATTTT	CAITPTGGTDTQYF
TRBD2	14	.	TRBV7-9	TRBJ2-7	TGTGCCAGCAGCTTAGGAGGACTAGCGATCGAGCAGTACTTC	CASSLGGLAIEQYF
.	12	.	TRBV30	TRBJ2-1	TGTGCCTGGAGTACAGGGAGGAATGAGCAGTTCTTC	CAWSTGRNEQFF
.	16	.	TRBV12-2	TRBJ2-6	TGTGCAAGTCGCTTCAGACGGAACTCTGGGGCCAACGTCCTGACTTTC	CASRFRRNSGANVLTF
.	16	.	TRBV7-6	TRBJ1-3	TGTGCCAGCAGACCGGGCCCATACCTCTCTGGAAACACCATATATTTT	CASRPGPYLSGNTIYF
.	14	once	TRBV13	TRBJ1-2	TGTGCCAGCAGCTTAGTACAGGGCGACTATGGCTACACCTTC	CASSLVQGDYGYTF
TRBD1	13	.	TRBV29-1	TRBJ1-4	TGCAGCGTTGAAAGGGACAGGGGCGAAAAACTGTTTTTT	CSVERDRGEKLFF
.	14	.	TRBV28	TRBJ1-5	TGTGCCAGCACCGTAAGGGGGAGCAATCAGCCCCAGCATTTT	CASTVRGSNQPQHF